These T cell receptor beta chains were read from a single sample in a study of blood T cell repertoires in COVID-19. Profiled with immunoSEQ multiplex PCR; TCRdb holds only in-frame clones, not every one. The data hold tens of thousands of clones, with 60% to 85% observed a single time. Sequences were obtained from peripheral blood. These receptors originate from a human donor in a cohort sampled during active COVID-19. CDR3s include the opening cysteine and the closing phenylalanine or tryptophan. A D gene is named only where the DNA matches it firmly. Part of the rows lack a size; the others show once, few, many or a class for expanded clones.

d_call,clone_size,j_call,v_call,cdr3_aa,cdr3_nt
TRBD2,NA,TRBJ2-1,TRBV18,CASSPPGLATNNEQFF,TGTGCCAGCTCACCGCCGGGACTAGCAACGAACAATGAGCAGTTCTTC
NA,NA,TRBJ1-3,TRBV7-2,CASSPPGVAGNTIYF,TGTGCCAGCAGCCCCCCGGGGGTTGCAGGAAACACCATATATTTT
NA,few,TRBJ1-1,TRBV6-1,CASSEQGGEKAFF,TGTGCCAGCAGTGAACAGGGAGGAGAAAAAGCTTTCTTT
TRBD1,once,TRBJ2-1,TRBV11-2,CASSPRQGGNNEQFF,TGTGCCAGCAGCCCGAGACAGGGCGGTAACAATGAGCAGTTCTTC
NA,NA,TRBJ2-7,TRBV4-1,CASSQLPGAGSGDEQYF,TGCGCCAGCAGCCAACTCCCAGGGGCAGGGTCTGGGGACGAGCAGTACTTC
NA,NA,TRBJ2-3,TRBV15,CATSSGIATDTQYF,TGTGCCACCAGCAGCGGGATAGCCACAGATACGCAGTATTTT
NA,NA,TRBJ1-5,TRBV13,CASSLRGANQPQHF,TGTGCCAGCAGCCTTCGGGGGGCCAATCAGCCCCAGCATTTT
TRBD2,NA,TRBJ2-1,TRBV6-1,CASSELPVTSGSDIKQFF,TGTGCCAGCAGTGAATTGCCCGTGACTAGCGGGAGCGACATTAAGCAGTTCTTC
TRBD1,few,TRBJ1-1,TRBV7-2,CASSLAGQSKAFF,TGTGCCAGCAGCTTAGCGGGACAGAGTAAAGCTTTCTTT
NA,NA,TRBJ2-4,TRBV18,CASSPLSSVSIAKNIQYF,TGTGCCAGCTCACCATTATCGTCGGTCTCCATAGCCAAAAACATTCAGTACTTC
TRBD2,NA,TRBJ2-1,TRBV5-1,CASNGGLAGNEQFF,TGCGCCAGCAATGGGGGACTAGCGGGGAATGAGCAGTTCTTC
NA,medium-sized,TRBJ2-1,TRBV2,CASPAEGRGEQFF,TGTGCCAGCCCTGCGGAGGGGCGGGGTGAGCAGTTCTTC
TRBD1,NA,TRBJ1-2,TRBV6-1,CASSDRDRGHGYTF,TGTGCCAGCAGTGACCGGGACAGGGGGCATGGCTACACCTTC
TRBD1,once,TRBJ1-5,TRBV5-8,CASSAGTESYSNQPQHF,TGTGCCAGCAGCGCCGGGACAGAATCATATAGCAATCAGCCCCAGCATTTT
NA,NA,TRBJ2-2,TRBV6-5,CASSSPWGTHTGELFF,TGTGCCAGCAGTTCGCCCTGGGGCACTCACACCGGGGAGCTGTTTTTT
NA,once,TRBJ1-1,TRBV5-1,CASSLTITGTEAFF,TGCGCCAGCAGCCTAACTATAACAGGCACTGAAGCTTTCTTT
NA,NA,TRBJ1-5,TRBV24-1,CATSDPKRYSNQPQHF,TGTGCCACCAGTGATCCCAAGAGATATAGCAATCAGCCCCAGCATTTT
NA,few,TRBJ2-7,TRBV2,CASSRQVSSYEQYF,TGTGCCAGCAGTCGACAGGTTAGCTCCTACGAGCAGTACTTC
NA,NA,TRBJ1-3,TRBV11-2,CASSYNRAHSGNTIYF,TGTGCCAGCAGTTATAACAGGGCCCACTCTGGAAACACCATATATTTT
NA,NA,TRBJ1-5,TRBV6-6,CASSPDSYSNQPQHF,TGTGCCAGCAGTCCGGACTCTTATAGCAATCAGCCCCAGCATTTT
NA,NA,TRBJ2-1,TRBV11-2,CASSSAEGSSYNEQFF,TGTGCCAGCAGCTCGGCGGAGGGCAGCTCCTACAATGAGCAGTTCTTC
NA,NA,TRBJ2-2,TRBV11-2,CASSLAKGTNTGELFF,TGTGCCAGCAGCTTAGCGAAGGGGACGAACACCGGGGAGCTGTTTTTT
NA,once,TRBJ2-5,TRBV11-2,CASTLGGGSREETQYF,TGTGCCAGCACCCTGGGGGGGGGCAGCCGAGAAGAGACCCAGTACTTC
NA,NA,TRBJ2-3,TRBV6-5,CASSYQASSTDTQYF,TGTGCCAGCAGTTACCAGGCATCGAGCACAGATACGCAGTATTTT
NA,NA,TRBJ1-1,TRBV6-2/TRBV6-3,CASSYQRPQGAEAFF,TGTGCCAGCAGTTACCAACGCCCACAGGGAGCCGAAGCTTTCTTT
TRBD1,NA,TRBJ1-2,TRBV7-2,CASSLGQGGSYGYTF,TGTGCCAGCAGCTTAGGACAGGGTGGCAGCTATGGCTACACCTTC
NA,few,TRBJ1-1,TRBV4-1,CASSQGVLGEAFF,TGCGCCAGCAGCCAAGGGGTGCTAGGTGAAGCTTTCTTT
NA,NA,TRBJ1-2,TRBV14,CASSQQGSYGYTF,TGTGCCAGCAGCCAGCAGGGAAGCTATGGCTACACCTTC
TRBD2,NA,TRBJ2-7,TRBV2,CASTMGGGSYEQYF,TGTGCCAGCACCATGGGCGGGGGTTCCTACGAGCAGTACTTC
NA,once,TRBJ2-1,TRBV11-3,CASSLHGSAGYEQFF,TGTGCCAGCAGCTTGCATGGGTCGGCGGGTTATGAGCAGTTCTTC
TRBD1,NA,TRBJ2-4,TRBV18,CASSPGTGGRDIQYF,TGTGCCAGCTCCCCCGGGACAGGGGGAAGGGACATTCAGTACTTC
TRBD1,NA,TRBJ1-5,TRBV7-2,CASSFLQGGQPQHF,TGTGCCAGCAGCTTTTTACAGGGGGGTCAGCCCCAGCATTTT
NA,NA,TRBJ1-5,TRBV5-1,CASSLTGRGNGAQHF,TGCGCCAGCAGCTTGACAGGGAGGGGGAACGGGGCCCAGCATTTT
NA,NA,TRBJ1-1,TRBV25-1,CASSESGYTEAFF,TGTGCCAGCAGTGAATCGGGGTACACTGAAGCTTTCTTT
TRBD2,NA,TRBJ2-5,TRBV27,CASSLTGGRKETQYF,TGTGCCAGCAGTTTGACGGGGGGGAGAAAAGAGACCCAGTACTTC
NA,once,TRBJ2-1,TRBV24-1,CATRGAGTDSYEQFF,TGTGCCACCCGGGGGGCAGGGACGGATAGCTATGAGCAGTTCTTC
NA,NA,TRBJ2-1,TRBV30,CAWSVSGARNEQFF,TGTGCCTGGAGTGTGAGTGGGGCGCGTAATGAGCAGTTCTTC
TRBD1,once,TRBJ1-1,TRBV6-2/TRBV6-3,CASSRTGLEAFF,TGTGCCAGCAGTAGGACAGGGCTTGAAGCTTTCTTT
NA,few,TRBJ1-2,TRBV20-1,CSARGPYGYTF,TGCAGTGCCCGAGGCCCCTATGGCTACACCTTC
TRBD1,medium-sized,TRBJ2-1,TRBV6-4,CASSDGDRGEQFF,TGTGCCAGCAGTGACGGGGACAGGGGTGAGCAGTTCTTC
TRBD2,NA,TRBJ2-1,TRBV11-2,CASSSGLAGPPSSYNEQFF,TGTGCCAGCAGCTCGGGACTAGCGGGACCCCCCAGCTCCTACAATGAGCAGTTCTTC
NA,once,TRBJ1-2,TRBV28,CASTPGYGYTF,TGTGCCAGCACCCCAGGGTATGGCTACACCTTC
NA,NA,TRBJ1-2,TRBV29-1,CSVQTGDYGYTF,TGCAGCGTTCAGACAGGCGACTATGGCTACACCTTC
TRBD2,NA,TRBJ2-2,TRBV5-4,CASSLGTSGRNTGELFF,TGTGCCAGCAGCTTGGGGACTAGCGGCAGAAACACCGGGGAGCTGTTTTTT
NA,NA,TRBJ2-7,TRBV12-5,CASGLVRGGFYEQYF,TGTGCTAGTGGTTTGGTAAGGGGGGGGTTCTACGAGCAGTACTTC
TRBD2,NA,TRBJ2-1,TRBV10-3,CAISESGGYNEQFF,TGTGCCATCAGTGAGTCGGGGGGGTACAATGAGCAGTTCTTC
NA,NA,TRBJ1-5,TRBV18,CASSTGSVQPQHF,TGTGCCAGCTCCACAGGGTCGGTTCAGCCCCAGCATTTT
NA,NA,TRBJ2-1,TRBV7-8,CASSLGGGGFNEQFF,TGTGCCAGCAGCTTAGGGGGAGGGGGGTTTAATGAGCAGTTCTTC
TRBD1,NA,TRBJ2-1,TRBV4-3,CASSPSWDREQFF,TGCGCCAGCAGCCCTTCTTGGGACAGGGAGCAGTTCTTC
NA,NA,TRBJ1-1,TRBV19,CASIPDKNTEAFF,TGTGCCAGTATCCCGGACAAGAACACTGAAGCTTTCTTT
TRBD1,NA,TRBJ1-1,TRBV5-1,CASKEQGGTEAFF,TGCGCCAGCAAGGAACAGGGGGGCACTGAAGCTTTCTTT
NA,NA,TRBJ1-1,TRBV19,CASSRGFQEEAFF,TGTGCCAGTAGTAGAGGGTTCCAGGAGGAAGCTTTCTTT
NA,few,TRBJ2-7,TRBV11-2,CASSLGREQYF,TGTGCCAGCAGCTTAGGGAGAGAGCAGTACTTC
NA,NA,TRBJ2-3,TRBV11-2,CASSSPFWRPHGDTQYF,TGTGCCAGCAGCTCTCCCTTCTGGAGGCCCCACGGAGATACGCAGTATTTT
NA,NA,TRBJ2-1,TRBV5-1,CASSLGDSTNEQFF,TGCGCCAGCAGCTTGGGAGACAGTACCAATGAGCAGTTCTTC
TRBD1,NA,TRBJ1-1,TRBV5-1,CASSTGDSSNTEAFF,TGCGCCAGCAGCACCGGGGACAGCTCGAACACTGAAGCTTTCTTT
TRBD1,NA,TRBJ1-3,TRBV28,CASSSPGTDSGNTIYF,TGTGCCAGCAGTTCTCCCGGGACAGACTCTGGAAACACCATATATTTT